A single sample gave rise to the 4 T cell receptor beta chains below, sequenced in a study of T cell repertoires in cytomegalovirus infection. TCRdb recomputed calls from the reads with MiXCR, one row per CDR3 protein. The data contain about 460,000 distinct CDR3 sequences, about 11% of them singletons. Specimen: PBMCs. Receptors originate from a human donor in good health (CMV status not recorded). Some clones in this sample may be carry-over from other donors' samples.

This clonotype appeared many times. J is TRBJ2-6 and V is TRBV6-1; no firm D call. This CDR3 comprises 14 residues. Deletions cut 6 bases from V and 6 bases from J, with 12 bases between. CDR1 and CDR2 from the germline V gene are MNHNS and SASEGT. CDR3 sequence reads: CASRTDLSANVLTF. The CDR3 coding sequence is TGTGCCAGCAGGACGGATCTCTCGGCCAACGTCCTGACTTTC.

This clonotype has ten or more counts. The chain combines TRBV5-6 with TRBJ2-1; D perhaps matches TRBD2 (6 bases). V lost 0 bases to trimming and J lost 8 bases, with 15 bases between them. The CDR3 length is 15 residues. CDR1 and CDR2 from the germline V gene are SGHDT and YYEEEE. The CDR3 reads CASSLVGGVKDEQFF. DNA of the CDR3: TGTGCCAGCAGCTTGGTCGGCGGGGTAAAGGATGAGCAGTTCTTC.

In this sample, this clonotype turned up many times. V and J are TRBV6-2 or TRBV6-3 and TRBJ1-2; D not certain. The CDR3 extends over 14 amino acids. With 4 bases removed from V and 2 bases from J, the gap between germline ends came to 11 bases. The germline gives CDR1 MNHEY, CDR2 SVGEGT. Here the CDR3 DNA reads TGTGCCAGCAGTTCGGAGACGGTAAACTATGGCTACACCTTC. It translates to CASSSETVNYGYTF.

This clonotype was found many times. This chain links TRBV29-1 with TRBJ1-1; weak D call: TRBD1 (6 bases). Germline assignment: CDR1 SQVTM and CDR2 ANQGSEA. CDR3 length equals 15 residues. Between the trimmed V and J ends, which lost 5 bases and 1 base, there was a span of 17 bases. The CDR3: CSVPPPGAWNTEAFF. The CDR3 coding sequence is TGCAGCGTTCCTCCCCCGGGGGCCTGGAACACTGAAGCTTTCTTT.